The 25 T cell receptor beta chains below were found in one sample sequenced in a study of OX40 agonist ivuxolimab in advanced cancers. TCRdb's copy holds only in-frame clones and misses some; the assay was immunoSEQ multiplex PCR. The data contain about 10,000 clones, about 86% of them singletons. Sequences were derived from CD4+ or CD8+ T cells sorted from blood, sampled in a trial of the OX40 agonist ivuxolimab. The receptors originated from an adult with an advanced solid tumor such as melanoma, head and neck, liver or kidney cancer.

The V and J genes are TRBV11-2 and TRBJ1-1, with 8 bases that match TRBD1. The CDR3 consists of 14 residues. J gave up 4 bases and V 5 bases, and 6 bases lay outside the gene matches. The V gene's germline CDR1 is SGHAT and CDR2 FQNNGV. The CDR3 reads CASSPGQGVTEAFF. The CDR3 DNA is TGTGCCAGCAGCCCCGGACAGGGCGTCACTGAAGCTTTCTTT.

The chain links TRBV11-3 to TRBJ2-7; TRBD1 agrees at 12 bases. CDR3 length: 16 residues. Germline V lookup: CDR1 SGHNT, CDR2 YENEEA. Trimming took 0 bases from V and 7 from J; bases not matched to a gene: 7. The CDR3 reads CASSLEGTGGRWEQYF. CDR3 in DNA: TGTGCCAGCAGCTTAGAGGGGACAGGGGGCCGCTGGGAGCAGTACTTC. Complete variable domain (other parts from reference TRBV11-3 and TRBJ2-7): EAGVVQSPRYKIIEKKQPVAFWCNPISGHNTLYWYLQNLGQGPELLIRYENEEAVDDSQLPKDRFSAERLKGVDSTLKIQPAELGDSAVYLCASSLEGTGGRWEQYFGPGTRLTVT.

V usage is TRBV9 and J usage is TRBJ2-7; D is undetermined. V lost 0 bases and J lost 5, with 6 bases in between. The germline V gene encodes CDR1 SGDLS and CDR2 YYNGEE. The CDR3 is 12 residues long. This CDR3 is CASSVAGDEQYF. CDR3 coding DNA: TGTGCCAGCAGCGTAGCGGGTGACGAGCAGTACTTC. The variable domain in full, completed from reference TRBV9 and TRBJ2-7, reads DSGVTQTPKHLITATGQRVTLRCSPRSGDLSVYWYQQSLDQGLQFLIQYYNGEERAKGNILERFSAQQFPDLHSELNLSSLELGDSALYFCASSVAGDEQYFGPGTRLTVT.

Here the CDR3 reads CASSFRQLYPHEQYF. In DNA, the CDR3 is TGTGCCAGCAGCTTCCGACAACTCTATCCTCACGAGCAGTACTTC. The J gene is TRBJ2-7, the V gene TRBV11-2; D gene uncertain. V was trimmed by 3 bases and J by 5 bases, leaving 17 bases between them. This CDR3 contains 15 residues. Germline lookup yields CDR1 SGHAT and CDR2 FQNNGV.

V and J are TRBV19 and TRBJ2-7; TRBD1 matches at 7 bases. Per germline, CDR1 LNHDA and CDR2 SQIVND (reference sequence). CDR3 length: 15 amino acids. V lost 4 bases to trimming and J lost 3 bases; unmatched junction nucleotides: 9. The CDR3 nucleotides are TGTGCCAGTAGTAGGGGAATGGGGACAGACTACGAGCAGTACTTC. Translation: CASSRGMGTDYEQYF.

This clone was counted once. The V call is TRBV7-7, the J call TRBJ2-5; possible D gene TRBD2, 5 bases. V lost 5 bases to trimming and J lost 1 base, with 11 bases between them. Germline assignment: CDR1 SSHAT and CDR2 FNYEAQ (reference sequence). The CDR3 sequence is 14 residues long. The CDR3 here is CASSLSVAQETQYF. CDR3 in DNA: TGTGCCAGCAGCCTTAGCGTTGCCCAAGAGACCCAGTACTTC. Using reference TRBV7-7 and TRBJ2-5 for the parts outside the CDR3, the full variable domain is GAGVSQSPRYKVTKRGQDVTLRCDPISSHATLYWYQQALGQGPEFLTYFNYEAQPDKSGLPSDRFSAERPEGSISTLTIQRTEQRDSAMYRCASSLSVAQETQYFGPGTRLLVL.

Only a few counts were recorded for this clone. V gene TRBV6-5 combines with J gene TRBJ2-7, with D hard to call. The ends were cut back, 2 bases at V and 3 bases at J, with 5 bases in the middle. The CDR3 runs 12 residues. Germline CDR1 reads MNHEY; CDR2 reads SVGAGI. In DNA form, the CDR3 reads TGTGCCAGCAGTTACGGTAACTACGAGCAGTACTTC. Translation gives CASSYGNYEQYF.

J is TRBJ2-5 and V is TRBV5-4; possibly TRBD2 for D (5 bases). The CDR3 extends over 15 amino acids. The V end lost 4 bases, the J end lost 0 bases, and 13 bases lay between the germline ends. CDR1 and CDR2 (germline): SGHNT, YYREEE (reference sequence). CDR3 loop: CASSGSLGYQETQYF. DNA for the CDR3: TGTGCCAGCAGCGGGAGTCTCGGGTACCAAGAGACCCAGTACTTC. The full variable domain, completed using reference TRBV5-4 and TRBJ2-5, is ETGVTQSPTHLIKTRGQQVTLRCSSQSGHNTVSWYQQALGQGPQFIFQYYREEENGRGNFPPRFSGLQFPNYSSELNVNALELDDSALYLCASSGSLGYQETQYFGPGTRLLVL.

This clone was counted a single time. Here the CDR3 reads CASSQRGAETQYF. The DNA for the CDR3 is TGTGCCAGCAGCCAACGGGGGGCGGAGACCCAGTACTTC. V usage is TRBV14 and J usage is TRBJ2-5; the D gene is possibly TRBD2 (7 bases). The CDR3 has 13 amino acids. Between the trimmed V and J ends, which lost 2 bases and 5 bases, there was a span of 9 bases. Germline V gene sequence: CDR1 SGHDN, CDR2 FVKESK.

The rearrangement joins TRBV7-8 to TRBJ2-1, with 8 bases lining up with TRBD2. Trimming cost V 0 bases and J 4 bases; bases outside gene matches: 5. The CDR3 is 16 residues long. The V gene's germline CDR1 is SGHVS and CDR2 FQNEAQ. CDR3 region: CASSLAGGGTYNEQFF. For the CDR3, the DNA is TGTGCCAGCAGCTTAGCCGGGGGGGGCACTTACAATGAGCAGTTCTTC.

The chain recombines TRBV10-2 with TRBJ1-5; possibly TRBD1 for D (5 bases). Germline CDR1 is WSHSY and CDR2 is SAAADI. The CDR3 contains 14 residues. The germline V and J ends were trimmed by 1 base and 2 bases, with 6 bases remaining between them. CDR3 residues: CASSELGGNQPQHF. The CDR3 DNA follows: TGCGCCAGCAGTGAGTTAGGGGGCAATCAGCCCCAGCATTTT.

J is TRBJ2-7 and V is TRBV5-1; no reliable D call. Germline CDR1 is SGHRS and CDR2 is YFSETQ. The CDR3 length is 13 residues. V was shortened by 4 bases and J by 0 bases, with 8 bases between the two germline ends. CDR3 sequence: CASSLLPSYEQYF. The DNA for the CDR3 is TGCGCCAGCAGCCTTCTACCCTCCTACGAGCAGTACTTC.

The chain carries TRBV18 and TRBJ2-1, with 7 bases lining up with TRBD2. In germline, CDR1 is KGHSH, CDR2 LQKENI. The CDR3 length is 14 residues. The V and J ends lost 1 base and 10 bases, in that order; junction bases with no gene match: 7. The CDR3 nucleotides are TGTGCCAGCTCACCACTTGGACTAGTTGAAGAGCAGTTCTTC. Amino acid sequence: CASSPLGLVEEQFF.

This chain connects TRBV21-1 to TRBJ2-7; TRBD1 is the table's D call and was not checked against the DNA. TRBV21-1 is reported as a pseudogene. CDR3 length: 16 residues. For the CDR3, the DNA is TGTGCCAGCAGCAAAAGGGGCCTACAGGGGATACACGAGCAGTACTTC. Protein: CASSKRGLQGIHEQYF.

The chain links TRBV9 to TRBJ2-7; 7 bases are a match to TRBD1. Germline V lookup: CDR1 SGDLS, CDR2 YYNGEE. The CDR3 covers 15 residues. Trimming cost V 3 bases and J 7 bases; bases outside gene matches: 13. The CDR3 loop is CASSGGQMILGEQYF. The CDR3 DNA reads as TGTGCCAGCAGCGGGGGACAGATGATTCTGGGAGAGCAGTACTTC.

This chain connects TRBV7-3 to TRBJ2-7; D gene uncertain. The CDR3 has 13 residues. Looked up from germline, CDR1 is SGHTA and CDR2 is FQGTGA. The V end was cut by 2 bases, the J end by 4 bases, with 9 bases between. Here the CDR3 DNA reads TGTGCCAGCAGCTTAGCCGGGCTATACGAGCAGTACTTC. This translates into CASSLAGLYEQYF.

The gene calls are TRBV9 and TRBJ1-2; D is undetermined. The CDR3 has 11 amino acids. Per the germline V gene, CDR1 is SGDLS and CDR2 is YYNGEE. Trimming stripped 4 bases from V and 7 bases from J, with 8 bases between. CDR3 sequence: CASSHNGGYTF. The DNA for the CDR3 is TGTGCCAGCAGCCACAACGGTGGCTACACCTTC.

This clone has a handful of counts. The chain couples TRBV28 to TRBJ2-7; D not resolved. Trimming took 6 bases from V and 2 from J, leaving 5 bases between them. The CDR3 loop spans 11 amino acids. Germline V gene sequence: CDR1 MDHEN, CDR2 SYDVKM. The CDR3 DNA sequence: TGTGCCAGCAGCTGGGCCTACGAGCAGTACTTC. This gives the protein CASSWAYEQYF.

The CDR3 here is CASNRLAGLTNEQFF. The CDR3 DNA sequence: TGTGCCAGCAATCGACTAGCGGGTCTAACTAATGAGCAGTTCTTC. This chain uses TRBV27 with TRBJ2-1; TRBD2 aligns across 10 bases. The CDR3 contains 15 residues. Germline CDR1 is MNHEY and CDR2 is SMNVEV (reference sequence). Trimming took 7 bases from V and 7 from J; bases not matched to a gene: 10.

The chain employs TRBV28 and TRBJ2-3; D ambiguous. Trimming left V 3 bases short and J 1 base short, with 8 bases between. The CDR3 is 14 residues long. CDR1 MDHEN and CDR2 SYDVKM come from the germline V gene. DNA for the CDR3: TGTGCCAGCAGTTTTTTGCAGGGCACAGATACGCAGTATTTT. This sequence encodes CASSFLQGTDTQYF.

This chain links TRBV5-6 with TRBJ2-7; 9 bases match TRBD1. CDR3 length: 14 residues. In germline, CDR1 is SGHDT, CDR2 YYEEEE. V was clipped by 4 bases and J by 5 bases; unmatched bases: 7. The CDR3 region has the DNA TGTGCCAGCAGCAGCGGACAGGGGAGGAACGAGCAGTACTTC. This encodes CASSSGQGRNEQYF.

The rearrangement uses TRBV4-1 and TRBJ2-4; 10 bases align to TRBD2. Trimming took 1 base from V and 6 from J; bases not matched to a gene: 9. Germline CDR1 MGHRA, CDR2 YSYEKL. The CDR3 covers 17 residues. CDR3 bases: TGCGCCAGCAGCCAAGGAAGCGGGGGGGCCGGGTTAAACATTCAGTACTTC. Translated: CASSQGSGGAGLNIQYF.

This clone was observed a single time. This chain connects TRBV6-1 to TRBJ1-5; D is perhaps TRBD1 (6 bases). Looked up from germline, CDR1 is MNHNS and CDR2 is SASEGT. V lost 3 bases, J lost 3 bases, and 9 bases lay in between. There are 14 residues in the CDR3. CDR3 DNA: TGTGCCAGCAGTGAGTGGGGGCCCAATCAGCCCCAGCATTTT. As protein: CASSEWGPNQPQHF.

The chain joins TRBV2 to TRBJ1-5, with a tentative D call TRBD1 (5 bases). This CDR3 is 13 amino acids long. In germline, CDR1 is SNHLY, CDR2 FYNNEI. Trimming removed 10 bases at V and 2 bases at J, with 12 bases between. The CDR3 nucleotides read TGTGCCACTGGGCGGGGCGGCAATCAGCCCCAGCATTTT. This codes for CATGRGGNQPQHF.

As DNA, the CDR3 is TGCGCCAGCAGCCAAGAGCCTCCGGGACAGCAATATGAGCAGTTCTTC. Protein: CASSQEPPGQQYEQFF. This chain links TRBV4-1 with TRBJ2-1, with 7 positions matching TRBD1. The CDR3 contains 16 residues. The trim removed 0 bases at V and 8 bases at J, leaving 10 bases unmatched. CDR1 and CDR2 (germline): MGHRA, YSYEKL.